A single sample gave rise to the 13 T cell receptor beta chains below, sequenced in a study of blood T cell repertoires in COVID-19. The repertoire was sequenced with immunoSEQ multiplex PCR; TCRdb's copy has only in-frame clones and lacks some. The table includes around 150,000 clones, around 81% detected once. The sequencing sample was made of peripheral blood. All receptors derive from a man between 60 and 75 years old with active or convalescent COVID-19.

The chain employs TRBV9 and TRBJ1-2; no clear D gene. Germline V gives CDR1 SGDLS, CDR2 YYNGEE. The V end lost 3 bases, the J end lost 8 bases, and 8 bases lay between the germline ends. This CDR3 comprises 11 residues. The CDR3 loop is CASSGLRGYTF. The CDR3 DNA reads as TGTGCCAGCAGCGGTCTACGGGGCTACACCTTC. Full variable domain (missing parts from reference TRBV9 and TRBJ1-2): DSGVTQTPKHLITATGQRVTLRCSPRSGDLSVYWYQQSLDQGLQFLIQYYNGEERAKGNILERFSAQQFPDLHSELNLSSLELGDSALYFCASSGLRGYTFGSGTRLTVV.

This clone has a single count. The J gene is TRBJ1-1, the V gene TRBV5-1; maybe TRBD1 (5 bases). This CDR3 has 14 amino acids. Germline V gives CDR1 SGHRS, CDR2 YFSETQ. V gave up 6 bases and J gave up 3 bases, with 15 bases separating them. The CDR3 reads CASTSAAGDTEAFF. In DNA, the CDR3 is TGCGCCAGCACCTCTGCGGCGGGGGACACTGAAGCTTTCTTT.

The CDR3 coding sequence is TGTGCCAGCAGCTCCCCCCAGGGGATTGATGGCTACACCTTC. This codes for CASSSPQGIDGYTF. The rearrangement joins TRBV28 to TRBJ1-2; tentative D call: TRBD1 (6 bases). Germline assignment: CDR1 MDHEN and CDR2 SYDVKM. The V end was cut by 6 bases, the J end by 6 bases, with 17 bases between. This CDR3 comprises 14 residues.

CDR3: CASSQGREAGNQPQHF. CDR3 DNA sequence: TGTGCCAGCTCCCAAGGGAGGGAGGCTGGCAATCAGCCCCAGCATTTT. The chain combines TRBV18 with TRBJ1-5, with D uncertain. The CDR3 loop spans 16 amino acids. The germline V gene encodes CDR1 KGHSH and CDR2 LQKENI. V lost 6 bases and J 2 bases, leaving 17 bases between the germline ends.

The rearrangement uses TRBV11-1 and TRBJ2-7, with 7 bases aligning to TRBD1. The CDR3 totals 11 residues. Germline-derived CDR1 and CDR2 are SGHAT and FQDESV (reference sequence). V lost 7 bases, J lost 5 bases, and 2 bases stayed unmatched. Here the CDR3 reads CASTDRDEQYF. CDR3 nucleotides: TGTGCCAGCACCGACAGGGACGAGCAGTACTTC.

This sequence joins TRBV9 and TRBJ2-3, with D tentatively TRBD1 (5 bases). CDR3 length: 13 residues. The V end was cut by 3 bases, the J end by 2 bases, with 7 bases between. Germline V CDR1 and CDR2: SGDLS, YYNGEE. CDR3 DNA: TGTGCCAGCAGCGGGGGCCCCACAGATACGCAGTATTTT. It specifies CASSGGPTDTQYF.

V usage is TRBV28 and J usage is TRBJ1-5, with D maybe TRBD1 (6 bases). Germline V gene sequence: CDR1 MDHEN, CDR2 SYDVKM. The CDR3 totals 16 residues. Trimming cost V 5 bases and J 0 bases, with 14 bases left between them. CDR3 nucleotides: TGTGCCAGCAGTCCTCTAAGACAGGCTAGCAATCAGCCCCAGCATTTT. Translating it yields CASSPLRQASNQPQHF.

The rearrangement uses TRBV6-1 and TRBJ1-1; D uncertain. Germline lookup yields CDR1 MNHNS and CDR2 SASEGT. V lost 0 bases and J 6 bases, leaving 8 bases between the germline ends. The CDR3 sequence is 13 residues long. For the CDR3, the DNA is TGTGCCAGCAGTGAAGCTATTCTTGCTGAAGCTTTCTTT. Translated: CASSEAILAEAFF.

This clone was seen more than once but under ten times. The chain links TRBV5-1 to TRBJ2-5; TRBD1 matches 8 bases. Trimming cost V 4 bases and J 2 bases; bases outside gene matches: 7. Germline assignment: CDR1 SGHRS and CDR2 YFSETQ. CDR3 length: 15 residues. As DNA, the CDR3 is TGCGCCAGCAGCATTAGGACAGGGAAGCAAGAGACCCAGTACTTC. Translated: CASSIRTGKQETQYF.

The chain couples TRBV29-1 to TRBJ1-2; tentatively, D is TRBD1 (5 bases). V lost 6 bases to trimming and J lost 2 bases, with 10 bases between them. The CDR3 covers 12 residues. In germline, CDR1 is SQVTM, CDR2 ANQGSEA. The CDR3 reads CSVDSFNYGYTF. The CDR3 nucleotides read TGCAGCGTAGACAGCTTCAACTATGGCTACACCTTC.

The chain uses TRBV5-8 and TRBJ2-5; possible D gene TRBD1, 5 bases. Trimming removed 4 bases from V and 0 bases from J, with 7 bases in between. The germline gives CDR1 SGHTS, CDR2 YDEGEE. This CDR3 has 13 residues. This chain's CDR3 is CASSDSNQETQYF. In nucleotides, the CDR3 is TGTGCCAGCAGCGACAGTAACCAAGAGACCCAGTACTTC.

The CDR3 coding sequence is TGTGCCAGCAGTGAAGCGCCCGACAGGGGTATCTTCCTCCACTTT. Translating it yields CASSEAPDRGIFLHF. The chain joins TRBV2 to TRBJ1-6; 8 bases agree with TRBD1. The germline V gene encodes CDR1 SNHLY and CDR2 FYNNEI. There are 15 residues in the CDR3. Trimming cost V 0 bases and J 15 bases; bases outside gene matches: 10.

The chain employs TRBV11-2 and TRBJ2-7; 7 bases agree with TRBD1. The germline V gene encodes CDR1 SGHAT and CDR2 FQNNGV. V shed 5 bases and J 0 bases; nucleotides not matched to a gene: 7. The CDR3 extends over 15 amino acids. CDR3 bases: TGTGCCAGCAGCCCCCGACAGGGATTCTCCTACGAGCAGTACTTC. As protein: CASSPRQGFSYEQYF.